This T cell receptor beta chain was observed in a study of T-cell reconstitution after alpha-beta-depleted transplantation in children. This clonotype was seen at least ten times. Its antigen is not identified. Findings of the study overall: Reportedly, roughly two months post-transplant, alpha-beta T cells arose from several hundred expanded graft clones.

V shed 0 bases, J shed 8 bases, and the junction held 6 bases outside the gene matches. This CDR3 is built from 16 residues. In germline, CDR1 is SGDLS, CDR2 YYNGEE. TCRbeta library preparation incorporated unique molecular identifiers. In TCRdb, the PCR reads were re-called with MiXCR into one record per CDR3 protein. The repertoire holds about 110,000 distinct CDR3 sequences, about 6.4% seen once, with roughly 20% in the top ten. This chain links TRBV9 with TRBJ2-1, with 12 positions matching TRBD2. Sequenced here: PBMCs, mostly from graft donor cells, sampled 360 days after TCRalphabeta/CD19-depleted stem cell transplant. The TCR was taken from a male patient aged 2 to 10 who had a stem cell transplant for acute lymphoblastic leukemia, so the T cells may come from the graft donor. This CDR3 reads CASSVDLAGGLYEQFF. Written as DNA, the CDR3 is TGTGCCAGCAGCGTAGATCTAGCGGGGGGGCTCTATGAGCAGTTCTTC.